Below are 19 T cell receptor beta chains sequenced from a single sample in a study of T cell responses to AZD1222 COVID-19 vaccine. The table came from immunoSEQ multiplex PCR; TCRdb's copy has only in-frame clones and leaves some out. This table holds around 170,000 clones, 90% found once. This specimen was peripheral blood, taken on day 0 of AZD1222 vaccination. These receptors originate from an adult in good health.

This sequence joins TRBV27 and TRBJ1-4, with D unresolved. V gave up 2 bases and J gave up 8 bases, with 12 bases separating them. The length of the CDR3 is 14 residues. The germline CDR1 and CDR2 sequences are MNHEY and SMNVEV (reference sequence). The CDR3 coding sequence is TGTGCCAGCAGTTTAGCGGGTTATCGAGAAAAACTGTTTTTT. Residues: CASSLAGYREKLFF.

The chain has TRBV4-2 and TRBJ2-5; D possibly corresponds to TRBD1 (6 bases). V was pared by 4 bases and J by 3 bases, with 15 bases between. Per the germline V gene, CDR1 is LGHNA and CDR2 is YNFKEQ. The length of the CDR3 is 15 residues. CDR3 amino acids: CASSPQRKGEETQYF. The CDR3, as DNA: TGTGCCAGCAGCCCTCAGAGGAAGGGGGAAGAGACCCAGTACTTC.

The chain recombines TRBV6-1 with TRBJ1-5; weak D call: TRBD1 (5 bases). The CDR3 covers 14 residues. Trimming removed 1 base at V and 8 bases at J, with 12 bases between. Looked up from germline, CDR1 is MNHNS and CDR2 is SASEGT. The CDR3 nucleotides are TGTGCCAGCAGTGAAGGAAGGGGCAAGGAGCCCCAGCATTTT. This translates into CASSEGRGKEPQHF.

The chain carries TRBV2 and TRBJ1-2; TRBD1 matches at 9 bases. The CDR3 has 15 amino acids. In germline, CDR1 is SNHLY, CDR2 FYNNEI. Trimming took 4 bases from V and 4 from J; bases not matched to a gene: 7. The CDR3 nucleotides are TGTGCCAGCAGTGCGGGGACAGGGAAGGGCTATGGCTACACCTTC. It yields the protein CASSAGTGKGYGYTF.

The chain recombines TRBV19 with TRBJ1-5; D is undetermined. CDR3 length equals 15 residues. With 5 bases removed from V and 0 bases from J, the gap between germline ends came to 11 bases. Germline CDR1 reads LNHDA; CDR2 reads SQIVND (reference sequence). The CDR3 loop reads CASSRVIVSNQPQHF. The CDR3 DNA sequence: TGTGCCAGTAGTCGTGTTATAGTTAGCAATCAGCCCCAGCATTTT.

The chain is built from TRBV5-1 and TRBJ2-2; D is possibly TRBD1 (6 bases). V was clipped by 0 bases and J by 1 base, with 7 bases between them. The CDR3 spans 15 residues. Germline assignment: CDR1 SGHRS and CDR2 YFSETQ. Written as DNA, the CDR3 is TGCGCCAGCAGCTTGGGACAGGTGAACACCGGGGAGCTGTTTTTT. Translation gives CASSLGQVNTGELFF.

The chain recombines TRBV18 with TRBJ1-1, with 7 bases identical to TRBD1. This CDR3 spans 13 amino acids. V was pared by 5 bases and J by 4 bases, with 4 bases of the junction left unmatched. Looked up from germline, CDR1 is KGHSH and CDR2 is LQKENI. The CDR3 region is CASSIQGSTEAFF. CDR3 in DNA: TGTGCCAGCTCAATACAGGGGTCCACTGAAGCTTTCTTT. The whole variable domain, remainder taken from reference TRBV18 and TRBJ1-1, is NAGVMQNPRHLVRRRGQEARLRCSPMKGHSHVYWYRQLPEEGLKFMVYLQKENIIDESGMPKERFSAEFPKEGPSILRIQQVVRGDSAAYFCASSIQGSTEAFFGQGTRLTVV.

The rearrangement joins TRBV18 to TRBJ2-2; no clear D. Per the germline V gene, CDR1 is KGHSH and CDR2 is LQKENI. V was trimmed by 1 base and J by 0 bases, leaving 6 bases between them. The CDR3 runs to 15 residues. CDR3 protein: CASSPRATNTGELFF. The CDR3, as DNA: TGTGCCAGCTCACCACGAGCGACGAACACCGGGGAGCTGTTTTTT.

The CDR3 DNA reads TGTGCCAGCAGCCAAGGAGCAGTCAACACCATATATTTT. Protein: CASSQGAVNTIYF. The V and J genes are TRBV14 and TRBJ1-3; D unresolved. V was cut by 1 base and J by 7 bases, with 8 bases left in between. The CDR3 extends over 13 amino acids. The V gene's germline CDR1 is SGHDN and CDR2 FVKESK.

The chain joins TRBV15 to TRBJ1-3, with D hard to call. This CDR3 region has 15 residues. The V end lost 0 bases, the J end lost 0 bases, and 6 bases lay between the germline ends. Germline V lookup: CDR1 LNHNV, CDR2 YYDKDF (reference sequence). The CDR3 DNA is TGTGCCACCAGCAGAGACGTAAGCTCTGGAAACACCATATATTTT. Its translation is CATSRDVSSGNTIYF.

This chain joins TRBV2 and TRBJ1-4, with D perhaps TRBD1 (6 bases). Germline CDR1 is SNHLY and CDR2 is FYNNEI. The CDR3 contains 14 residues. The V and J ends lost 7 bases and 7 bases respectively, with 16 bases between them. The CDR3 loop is CASTGNRAGEKLFF. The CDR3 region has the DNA TGTGCCAGCACGGGGAACAGGGCGGGTGAAAAACTGTTTTTT.

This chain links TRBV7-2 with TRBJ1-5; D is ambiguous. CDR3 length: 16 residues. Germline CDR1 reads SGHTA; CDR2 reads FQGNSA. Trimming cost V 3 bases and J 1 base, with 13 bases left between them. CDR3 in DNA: TGTGCCAGCAGCTTTGAGCTAGGTGGAAGCAATCAGCCCCAGCATTTT. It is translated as CASSFELGGSNQPQHF.

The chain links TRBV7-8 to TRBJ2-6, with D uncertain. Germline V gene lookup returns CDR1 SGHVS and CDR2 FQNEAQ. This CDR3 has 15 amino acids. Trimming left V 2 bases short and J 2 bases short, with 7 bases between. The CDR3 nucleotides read TGTGCCAGCAGCTTATCCGAAACTGGGGCCAACGTCCTGACTTTC. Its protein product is CASSLSETGANVLTF.

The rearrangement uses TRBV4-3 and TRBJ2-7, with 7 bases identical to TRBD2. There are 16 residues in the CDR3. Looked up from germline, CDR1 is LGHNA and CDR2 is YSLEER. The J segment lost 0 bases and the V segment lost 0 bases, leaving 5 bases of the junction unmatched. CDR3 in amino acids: CASSQDETGGSYEQYF. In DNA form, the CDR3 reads TGCGCCAGCAGCCAAGATGAGACGGGGGGCTCCTACGAGCAGTACTTC.

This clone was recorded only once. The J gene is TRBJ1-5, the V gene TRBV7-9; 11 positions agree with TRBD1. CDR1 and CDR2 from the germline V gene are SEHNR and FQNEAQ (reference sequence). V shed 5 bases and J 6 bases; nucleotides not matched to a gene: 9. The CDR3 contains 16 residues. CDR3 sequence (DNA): TGTGCCAGCAGCCCGTGGACAGGGGGCGTTGGTCAGCCCCAGCATTTT. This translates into CASSPWTGGVGQPQHF.

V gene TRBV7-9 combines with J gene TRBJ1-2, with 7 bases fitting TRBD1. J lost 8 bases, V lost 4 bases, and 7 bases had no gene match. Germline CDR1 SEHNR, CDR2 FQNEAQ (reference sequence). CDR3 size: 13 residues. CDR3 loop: CASSSGQARGYTF. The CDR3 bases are TGTGCCAGCAGCTCCGGACAGGCTCGGGGCTACACCTTC.

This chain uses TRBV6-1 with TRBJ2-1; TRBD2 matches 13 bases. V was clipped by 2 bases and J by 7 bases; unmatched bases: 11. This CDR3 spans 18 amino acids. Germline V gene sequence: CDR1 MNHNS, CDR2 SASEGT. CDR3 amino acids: CASSELLGLAGTGNEQFF. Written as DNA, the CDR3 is TGTGCCAGCAGTGAACTCTTGGGACTAGCGGGGACGGGGAATGAGCAGTTCTTC.

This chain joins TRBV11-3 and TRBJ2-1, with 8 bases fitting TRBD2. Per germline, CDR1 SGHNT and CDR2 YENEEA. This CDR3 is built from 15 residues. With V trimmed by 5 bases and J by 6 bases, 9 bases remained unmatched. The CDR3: CASSLGGALSNEQFF. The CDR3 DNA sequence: TGTGCCAGCAGCCTCGGGGGGGCACTCAGCAATGAGCAGTTCTTC. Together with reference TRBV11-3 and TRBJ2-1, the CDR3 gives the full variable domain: EAGVVQSPRYKIIEKKQPVAFWCNPISGHNTLYWYLQNLGQGPELLIRYENEEAVDDSQLPKDRFSAERLKGVDSTLKIQPAELGDSAVYLCASSLGGALSNEQFFGPGTRLTVL.

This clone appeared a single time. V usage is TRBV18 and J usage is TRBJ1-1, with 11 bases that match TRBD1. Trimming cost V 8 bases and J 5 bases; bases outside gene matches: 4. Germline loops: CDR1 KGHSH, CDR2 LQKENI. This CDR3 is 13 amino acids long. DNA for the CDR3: TGTGCCAGCGTTGGACAGGGGGCTACTGAAGCTTTCTTT. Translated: CASVGQGATEAFF.